The rows below give T cell receptor beta chains drawn from one sample of a study of cytomegalovirus exposure and HLA in healthy donors. Libraries were prepared by immunoSEQ multiplex PCR; TCRdb keeps only in-frame clonotypes and omits some of them. The sample consists of approximately 160,000 clones, around nine tenths of them appearing once. What was sequenced was PBMCs. These TCRs come from a man between 18 and 35 years old in good health and CMV-seropositive. Each CDR3 is given with its conserved first and last residue. Fields, in order: D gene, V gene, CDR3 length, clone size, J gene, CDR3 protein, CDR3 DNA. D genes are given only for firm matches. A row's size may be missing; if present it is once, few, many or a size class.

D gene: TRBD2; V gene: TRBV27; CDR3 length: 15; clone size: NA; J gene: TRBJ2-1; CDR3 protein: CASSSGTSGYNEQFF; CDR3 DNA: TGTGCCAGCAGTTCCGGGACTAGCGGATACAATGAGCAGTTCTTC
D gene: TRBD2; V gene: TRBV27; CDR3 length: 13; clone size: NA; J gene: TRBJ2-7; CDR3 protein: CASSYTAGYEQYF; CDR3 DNA: TGTGCCAGCAGTTATACAGCGGGATACGAGCAGTACTTC
D gene: NA; V gene: TRBV27; CDR3 length: 15; clone size: NA; J gene: TRBJ2-7; CDR3 protein: CASSLRFSGTYEQYF; CDR3 DNA: TGTGCCAGCAGTTTACGATTTAGCGGTACCTACGAGCAGTACTTC
D gene: NA; V gene: TRBV6-1; CDR3 length: 14; clone size: once; J gene: TRBJ2-7; CDR3 protein: CASSLGQGEHEQYF; CDR3 DNA: TGTGCCAGCAGTCTGGGCCAGGGCGAGCACGAGCAGTACTTC
D gene: NA; V gene: TRBV19; CDR3 length: 18; clone size: NA; J gene: TRBJ2-7; CDR3 protein: CASSIGPYGADHSYEQYF; CDR3 DNA: TGTGCCAGTAGTATAGGCCCCTACGGAGCGGACCATTCCTACGAGCAGTACTTC
D gene: TRBD1; V gene: TRBV29-1; CDR3 length: 14; clone size: NA; J gene: TRBJ2-3; CDR3 protein: CSVTGTGGADTQYF; CDR3 DNA: TGCAGCGTGACCGGGACAGGGGGCGCAGATACGCAGTATTTT
D gene: NA; V gene: TRBV28; CDR3 length: 16; clone size: NA; J gene: TRBJ2-1; CDR3 protein: CASSFVAGGLYNEQFF; CDR3 DNA: TGTGCCAGCAGTTTCGTCGCAGGTGGCCTGTACAATGAGCAGTTCTTC
D gene: TRBD1; V gene: TRBV5-4; CDR3 length: 15; clone size: NA; J gene: TRBJ2-5; CDR3 protein: CASSLGGTGKETQYF; CDR3 DNA: TGTGCCAGCAGCTTGGGCGGGACAGGGAAAGAGACCCAGTACTTC
D gene: NA; V gene: TRBV30; CDR3 length: 13; clone size: few; J gene: TRBJ1-2; CDR3 protein: CAWSPPGAWGYTF; CDR3 DNA: TGTGCCTGGAGTCCACCAGGGGCTTGGGGCTACACCTTC
D gene: TRBD2; V gene: TRBV4-1; CDR3 length: 16; clone size: NA; J gene: TRBJ2-5; CDR3 protein: CASSPSSGTLQETQYF; CDR3 DNA: TGCGCCAGCAGCCCAAGCAGCGGGACGCTCCAAGAGACCCAGTACTTC
D gene: NA; V gene: TRBV6-5; CDR3 length: 15; clone size: NA; J gene: TRBJ2-5; CDR3 protein: CASRLTGEALETQYF; CDR3 DNA: TGTGCCAGCAGGTTAACAGGGGAGGCCCTCGAGACCCAGTACTTC
D gene: NA; V gene: TRBV6-5; CDR3 length: 15; clone size: NA; J gene: TRBJ2-1; CDR3 protein: CASSFGGGLYNEQFF; CDR3 DNA: TGTGCCAGCAGTTTCGGGGGAGGCCTCTACAATGAGCAGTTCTTC
D gene: NA; V gene: TRBV30; CDR3 length: 13; clone size: NA; J gene: TRBJ2-2; CDR3 protein: CAWSPSSTGELFF; CDR3 DNA: TGTGCCTGGAGCCCCTCGAGCACGGGGGAGCTGTTTTTT
D gene: TRBD2; V gene: TRBV2; CDR3 length: 13; clone size: few; J gene: TRBJ2-1; CDR3 protein: CASSYGRDNEQFF; CDR3 DNA: TGTGCCAGCAGTTACGGGAGGGACAATGAGCAGTTCTTC
D gene: TRBD1; V gene: TRBV5-1; CDR3 length: 20; clone size: NA; J gene: TRBJ1-1; CDR3 protein: CASSSRTGVRSQPFYAEAFF; CDR3 DNA: TGCGCCAGCAGCTCCAGGACAGGGGTCCGATCCCAACCTTTTTATGCTGAAGCTTTCTTT
D gene: TRBD1; V gene: TRBV7-9; CDR3 length: 15; clone size: NA; J gene: TRBJ2-7; CDR3 protein: CASRLGRDSRYEQYF; CDR3 DNA: TGTGCCAGCAGACTGGGCCGGGACAGCCGCTACGAGCAGTACTTC
D gene: TRBD2; V gene: TRBV6-6; CDR3 length: 12; clone size: NA; J gene: TRBJ2-1; CDR3 protein: CASSTGLAEQFF; CDR3 DNA: TGTGCCAGCAGTACGGGACTAGCAGAGCAGTTCTTC
D gene: NA; V gene: TRBV5-1; CDR3 length: 13; clone size: NA; J gene: TRBJ2-1; CDR3 protein: CASSPSERTGRFF; CDR3 DNA: TGTGCCAGCAGCCCATCCGAGCGAACCGGTCGGTTCTTC
D gene: NA; V gene: TRBV18; CDR3 length: 12; clone size: NA; J gene: TRBJ1-1; CDR3 protein: CASSLTDTEAFF; CDR3 DNA: TGTGCCAGCTCACTGACAGACACTGAAGCTTTCTTT
D gene: NA; V gene: TRBV28; CDR3 length: 13; clone size: once; J gene: TRBJ1-5; CDR3 protein: CASGQNRNQPQHF; CDR3 DNA: TGTGCCAGCGGGCAAAACAGGAATCAGCCCCAGCATTTT
D gene: TRBD1; V gene: TRBV28; CDR3 length: 17; clone size: NA; J gene: TRBJ1-5; CDR3 protein: CASSLRTGGWWNQPQHF; CDR3 DNA: TGTGCCAGCAGTTTAAGAACAGGGGGCTGGTGGAATCAGCCCCAGCATTTT
D gene: TRBD1; V gene: TRBV5-6; CDR3 length: 15; clone size: NA; J gene: TRBJ1-1; CDR3 protein: CASSLVGTVNTEAFF; CDR3 DNA: TGTGCCAGCAGCTTGGTGGGGACAGTGAACACTGAAGCTTTCTTT
D gene: NA; V gene: TRBV27; CDR3 length: 14; clone size: NA; J gene: TRBJ1-2; CDR3 protein: CASSFYPEEDGYTF; CDR3 DNA: TGTGCCAGCAGTTTTTACCCAGAGGAGGATGGCTACACCTTC
D gene: TRBD2; V gene: TRBV6-5; CDR3 length: 15; clone size: NA; J gene: TRBJ2-7; CDR3 protein: CASLLIAGASYEQYF; CDR3 DNA: TGTGCCAGCCTCCTCATAGCGGGAGCCTCCTACGAGCAGTACTTC
D gene: TRBD2; V gene: TRBV10-2; CDR3 length: 16; clone size: NA; J gene: TRBJ2-4; CDR3 protein: CASSRLARGLKNIQYF; CDR3 DNA: TGCGCCAGCAGCCGACTAGCCCGGGGCCTTAAAAACATTCAGTACTTC
D gene: NA; V gene: TRBV5-4; CDR3 length: 16; clone size: few; J gene: TRBJ1-3; CDR3 protein: CASSVTGAVEGNTIYF; CDR3 DNA: TGTGCCAGCAGCGTGACGGGTGCCGTGGAAGGAAACACCATATATTTT
D gene: TRBD1; V gene: TRBV18; CDR3 length: 14; clone size: few; J gene: TRBJ2-7; CDR3 protein: CASSLGQGNREQYF; CDR3 DNA: TGTGCCAGCTCACTCGGACAGGGAAATCGAGAGCAGTACTTC
D gene: NA; V gene: TRBV7-2; CDR3 length: 12; clone size: once; J gene: TRBJ2-3; CDR3 protein: CASSPSGSTQYF; CDR3 DNA: TGTGCCAGCAGCCCGAGCGGGTCTACGCAGTATTTT
D gene: TRBD2; V gene: TRBV6-1; CDR3 length: 12; clone size: once; J gene: TRBJ2-1; CDR3 protein: CAIGLADNEQFF; CDR3 DNA: TGTGCCATCGGACTAGCGGACAATGAGCAGTTCTTC
D gene: TRBD1; V gene: TRBV27; CDR3 length: 15; clone size: NA; J gene: TRBJ2-2; CDR3 protein: CATKTGTGNTGELFF; CDR3 DNA: TGTGCCACCAAAACCGGGACAGGGAACACCGGGGAGCTGTTTTTT
D gene: TRBD1; V gene: TRBV11-2; CDR3 length: 15; clone size: NA; J gene: TRBJ1-1; CDR3 protein: CASSLRGQMNTEAFF; CDR3 DNA: TGTGCCAGCAGCTTAAGGGGACAGATGAACACTGAAGCTTTCTTT
D gene: NA; V gene: TRBV15; CDR3 length: 15; clone size: NA; J gene: TRBJ2-5; CDR3 protein: CATSRDPGYQETQYF; CDR3 DNA: TGTGCCACCAGCAGAGATCCGGGGTACCAAGAGACCCAGTACTTC
D gene: NA; V gene: TRBV4-2; CDR3 length: 16; clone size: NA; J gene: TRBJ2-7; CDR3 protein: CASSQRTGLPCYEQYF; CDR3 DNA: TGTGCCAGCAGCCAGCGGACAGGACTACCCTGCTACGAGCAGTACTTC
D gene: TRBD2; V gene: TRBV5-1; CDR3 length: 15; clone size: NA; J gene: TRBJ2-1; CDR3 protein: CASSLGAGRDNEQFF; CDR3 DNA: TGCGCCAGCAGCTTGGGAGCAGGGAGGGACAATGAGCAGTTCTTC
D gene: TRBD1; V gene: TRBV5-7; CDR3 length: 15; clone size: NA; J gene: TRBJ1-5; CDR3 protein: CASSPGTGGHQPQHF; CDR3 DNA: TGTGCCAGCAGCCCCGGGACAGGGGGACATCAGCCCCAGCATTTT
D gene: NA; V gene: TRBV6-5; CDR3 length: 13; clone size: NA; J gene: TRBJ2-3; CDR3 protein: CASSPRLEDTQYF; CDR3 DNA: TGTGCCAGCAGTCCTCGACTAGAAGATACGCAGTATTTT